This T cell receptor (beta chain) was sequenced for a study of radiation and T cells in renal cell carcinoma. Whole-study results and caveats: Pretreatment tumor biopsies were lacking, so baseline clonotypes are unknown.

The CDR3 sequence is 14 residues long. Germline loops: CDR1 SSHAT, CDR2 FNYEAQ (reference sequence). Turning to this clone: Its antigen is not known. At one end the junction does not follow the germline gene, possibly because of a read error.

Time point reported: blood 4 weeks post-SBRT, at nephrectomy. Treatment reported: 15 Gy SBRT to primary tumor, nephrectomy 4 weeks later. Clones were sequenced by immunoSEQ multiplex PCR, and TCRdb holds only the in-frame ones, with some missing. The sample holds tens of thousands of clones, 70% to 90% seen once. The source of this sequence is a woman in her seventies with renal cell carcinoma. The sequences come from blood, collected from a patient whose treatment included radiotherapy and nephrectomy. The chain carries TRBV7-7 and TRBJ2-1, with unresolved D. In nucleotides, the CDR3 is TGTGCTAGCAGCTTGTCGAGGCAAGGCAATGAGCAGTTCTTC. Translation: CASSLSRQGNEQFF.